The 29 T cell receptor beta chains presented below share a single source sample, sequenced in a study of cytomegalovirus exposure and HLA in healthy donors. The PCR was carried out with 60 Vbeta primers and 13 Jbeta primers. Sequenced by immunoSEQ multiplex PCR; TCRdb stores in-frame clones only, minus some. The sample has 90,000 or so clones; around 82% are singletons. Sequenced sample: PBMCs. All receptors derive from a man aged 30 to 39 in good health and CMV-seropositive.

This rearrangement joins TRBV2 to TRBJ1-5, with TRBD1 matching over 8 bases. J gave up 5 bases and V 5 bases, and 8 bases lay outside the gene matches. The CDR3 covers 15 residues. Germline V gene lookup returns CDR1 SNHLY and CDR2 FYNNEI. For the CDR3, the DNA is TGTGCCAGCAGTCCCGGGACAGGCTTCTATCAGCCCCAGCATTTT. Encoded protein: CASSPGTGFYQPQHF.

The J gene is TRBJ2-4, the V gene TRBV6-6, with D possibly matching TRBD1 (6 bases). Deletions cut 8 bases from V and 2 bases from J, with 16 bases between. Germline lookup yields CDR1 MNHNY and CDR2 SVGAGI (reference sequence). This CDR3 comprises 15 residues. The CDR3 bases are TGTGCCAGCGGACCGGGACACTCATCCAAAAACATTCAGTACTTC. Translated, it gives CASGPGHSSKNIQYF.

The chain combines TRBV10-3 with TRBJ2-3; 9 bases fit TRBD2. There are 17 residues in the CDR3. Germline V gene data show CDR1 as ENHRY and CDR2 as SYGVKD. The V segment lost 5 bases and the J segment 0 bases; nucleotides outside the gene matches: 9. This chain's CDR3 is CAISPLGLALSTDTQYF. In DNA form, the CDR3 reads TGTGCCATCAGTCCCCTAGGACTAGCGCTGAGCACAGATACGCAGTATTTT.

The genes are TRBV6-6 and TRBJ2-7, with D perhaps TRBD2 (5 bases). The germline gives CDR1 MNHNY, CDR2 SVGAGI (reference sequence). Trimming shortened V by 2 bases and J by 2 bases, and 7 bases separated the two germline ends. This CDR3 contains 13 residues. This CDR3 is CASSYEGAYEQYF. The CDR3 DNA sequence: TGTGCCAGCAGTTACGAGGGTGCCTACGAGCAGTACTTC.

The V gene is TRBV27, the J gene TRBJ2-1; TRBD2 matches 14 bases. With V trimmed by 3 bases and J by 10 bases, 23 bases remained unmatched. The CDR3 is 21 residues long. CDR1 is MNHEY, CDR2 SMNVEV, per germline (reference sequence). The CDR3 nucleotides read TGTGCCAGCAGTTTGCGGCGGGCGACTAGCGGGAGGGCCGGCATACCATCAGAGCAGTTCTTC. Its translation is CASSLRRATSGRAGIPSEQFF.

The chain has TRBV27 and TRBJ2-6; tentative D call: TRBD2 (5 bases). Germline CDR1 is MNHEY and CDR2 is SMNVEV (reference sequence). The CDR3 spans 15 residues. The V gene lost 4 bases and the J gene lost 1 base, with 8 bases spanning the gap. CDR3 protein: CASSSPGSGANVLTF. The CDR3 DNA reads as TGTGCCAGCAGTTCGCCGGGGTCTGGGGCCAACGTCCTGACTTTC.

V gene TRBV9 combines with J gene TRBJ2-7, with 9 positions matching TRBD1. With V trimmed by 3 bases and J by 6 bases, 7 bases remained unmatched. The CDR3 has 14 amino acids. Germline CDR1 is SGDLS and CDR2 is YYNGEE. CDR3 DNA sequence: TGTGCCAGCAGCGGGGGACAGGGCCTTCTCGAGCAGTACTTC. Amino acids: CASSGGQGLLEQYF.

The J gene is TRBJ2-7, the V gene TRBV21-1; TRBD2 is taken as the D call from the table, unchecked against the DNA. TRBV21-1 is noted as a pseudogene. The CDR3 sequence is 15 residues long. CDR3 residues: CASSKEASGNYEQYF. The DNA of the CDR3 is TGTGCCAGCAGCAAAGAGGCTAGCGGCAACTACGAGCAGTACTTC.

The rearrangement uses TRBV29-1 and TRBJ2-3; TRBD2 matches at 14 bases. Per the germline V gene, CDR1 is SQVTM and CDR2 is ANQGSEA. The CDR3 runs to 18 residues. J lost 0 bases, V lost 3 bases, and 8 bases had no gene match. The CDR3 region is CSVDRGTSGSGSTDTQYF. CDR3 nucleotide sequence: TGCAGCGTTGATCGAGGGACTAGCGGGAGTGGGAGCACAGATACGCAGTATTTT.

V and J are TRBV27 and TRBJ2-7; 11 bases are shared with TRBD1. In germline, CDR1 is MNHEY, CDR2 SMNVEV (reference sequence). V dropped 7 bases and J dropped 7; count of bases not matched to a gene: 6. This CDR3 has 13 residues. CDR3 amino acids: CASMKDRGHEQYF. The CDR3 DNA sequence: TGTGCCAGCATGAAGGACAGGGGGCATGAGCAGTACTTC.

This clone was seen only a few times. The CDR3 is CASSLSYAELNYGYTF. In nucleotides, the CDR3 is TGTGCCAGCAGTTTATCATACGCCGAGTTAAACTATGGCTACACCTTC. V gene TRBV27 combines with J gene TRBJ1-2; D remains ambiguous. CDR1 is MNHEY and CDR2 is SMNVEV in the germline V gene (reference sequence). This CDR3 spans 16 amino acids. V was clipped by 0 bases and J by 2 bases, with 13 bases between them.

CDR3 loop: CASSYPTGTGIYEQYF. The CDR3 DNA is TGTGCCAGCAGTTACCCCACCGGGACAGGGATATACGAGCAGTACTTC. This rearrangement joins TRBV6-5 to TRBJ2-7; TRBD1 matches at 9 bases. V lost 2 bases and J lost 4; bases outside the gene matches: 9. The CDR3 sequence is 16 residues long. Germline CDR1 is MNHEY and CDR2 is SVGAGI.

The rearrangement joins TRBV5-4 to TRBJ2-3; 8 bases agree with TRBD2. Germline CDR1 SGHNT, CDR2 YYREEE (reference sequence). The CDR3 runs to 15 residues. V lost 0 bases to trimming and J lost 8 bases; unmatched junction nucleotides: 8. CDR3 loop: CASSLGAGRVGTQYF. The DNA for the CDR3 is TGTGCCAGCAGCTTGGGAGCCGGGAGGGTAGGTACGCAGTATTTT.

The chain is built from TRBV28 and TRBJ2-4; D possibly corresponds to TRBD1 (6 bases). This CDR3 has 16 residues. CDR1 is MDHEN and CDR2 is SYDVKM in the germline V gene. With 2 bases removed from V and 9 bases from J, the gap between germline ends came to 20 bases. CDR3 in DNA: TGTGCCAGCAGTTTAGGGCGACAGGCGAGGTCAGCCATTCAGTACTTC. Translated: CASSLGRQARSAIQYF.

The chain is built from TRBV7-7 and TRBJ2-3; 7 positions match TRBD1. The V gene's germline CDR1 is SSHAT and CDR2 FNYEAQ (reference sequence). After removal of 3 bases from V and 2 bases from J, the junction contained 5 bases not matched to a gene. The CDR3 is 15 amino acids. CDR3 nucleotide sequence: TGTGCCAGCAGCTTGACAGGGCATACCACAGATACGCAGTATTTT. Its protein is CASSLTGHTTDTQYF.

V and J are TRBV18 and TRBJ2-7; 11 bases map to TRBD1. V was pared by 3 bases and J by 5 bases, with 6 bases of the junction left unmatched. This CDR3 contains 15 residues. CDR1 is KGHSH and CDR2 is LQKENI in the germline V gene. The CDR3 is CASSPQGQGVDEQYF. CDR3 nucleotides: TGTGCCAGCTCACCCCAGGGACAGGGGGTCGACGAGCAGTACTTC.

V gene TRBV27 combines with J gene TRBJ2-5, with D perhaps TRBD1 (5 bases). CDR1 and CDR2 (germline): MNHEY, SMNVEV (reference sequence). The CDR3 loop spans 16 amino acids. V lost 2 bases and J 2 bases, leaving 15 bases between the germline ends. The CDR3 nucleotides read TGTGCCAGCAGTTTAAGGGCAGGGTGGGAACAAGAGACCCAGTACTTC. Translation: CASSLRAGWEQETQYF.

The chain joins TRBV5-1 to TRBJ2-2, with 8 bases matching TRBD1. Germline CDR1 is SGHRS and CDR2 is YFSETQ. V dropped 4 bases and J dropped 5; count of bases not matched to a gene: 7. CDR3 size: 15 residues. The CDR3: CASSTRTGRTGELFF. The CDR3 DNA reads TGCGCCAGCAGCACCCGGACAGGGAGGACCGGGGAGCTGTTTTTT.

The rearrangement joins TRBV7-9 to TRBJ1-1; TRBD1 matches 9 bases. From germline, CDR1 is SEHNR and CDR2 FQNEAQ (reference sequence). V lost 5 bases, J lost 6 bases, and 7 bases stayed unmatched. The CDR3 sequence is 14 residues long. CDR3 nucleotides: TGTGCCAGCAGCCAGACAGGGGGATGGTCTGAAGCTTTCTTT. It codes for CASSQTGGWSEAFF.

This rearrangement joins TRBV28 to TRBJ1-1; TRBD1 is a possible D gene (5 bases). Germline-derived CDR1 and CDR2 are MDHEN and SYDVKM. Trimming took off 3 bases at V and 2 bases at J, with 19 bases between the two ends. This CDR3 region has 17 residues. The chain's CDR3 is CASSFQELWRTNTEAFF. CDR3 sequence (DNA): TGTGCCAGCAGTTTTCAAGAATTATGGCGGACAAACACTGAAGCTTTCTTT.

This clone was picked up a small number of times. The V gene is TRBV5-6, the J gene TRBJ1-5; TRBD1 agrees at 7 bases. The CDR3 spans 17 residues. In germline, CDR1 is SGHDT, CDR2 YYEEEE. The junction had 13 bases not matched to a gene; V was cut back by 4 bases and J by 3 bases. The CDR3 protein is CASSTTLSGGYNQPQHF. The CDR3 DNA sequence: TGTGCCAGCAGCACTACCTTGTCAGGGGGTTACAATCAGCCCCAGCATTTT.

The chain links TRBV5-1 to TRBJ1-1, with 8 nucleotides matching TRBD1. In germline, CDR1 is SGHRS, CDR2 YFSETQ. V shed 3 bases, J shed 3 bases, and the junction held 10 bases outside the gene matches. This CDR3 spans 16 amino acids. The CDR3 region has the DNA TGCGCCAGCAGCTCTCCCGGACAGGGTAGGTACACTGAAGCTTTCTTT. It is translated as CASSSPGQGRYTEAFF.

The chain couples TRBV2 to TRBJ2-5, with D uncertain. V shed 7 bases and J shed 5 bases, with 8 bases lying between them. Germline lookup yields CDR1 SNHLY and CDR2 FYNNEI. CDR3 length equals 11 residues. CDR3 nucleotides: TGTGCCAGCACCAACTCGGAGACCCAGTACTTC. As protein: CASTNSETQYF.

This chain uses TRBV27 with TRBJ2-2; D gene ambiguous. The germline gives CDR1 MNHEY, CDR2 SMNVEV (reference sequence). The CDR3 is made up of 11 amino acids. V gave up 6 bases and J gave up 7 bases, with 6 bases separating them. The CDR3: CASRLNGELFF. The CDR3 coding sequence is TGTGCCAGCAGACTTAACGGGGAGCTGTTTTTT.

The chain employs TRBV10-3 and TRBJ1-1; D gene ambiguous. The germline V gene encodes CDR1 ENHRY and CDR2 SYGVKD. This CDR3 has 16 residues. The V end lost 3 bases, the J end lost 6 bases, and 20 bases lay between the germline ends. The CDR3 nucleotides are TGTGCCATCAGTGATCGGGGTAACACGGGAGGCCCTGAAGCTTTCTTT. Its protein product is CAISDRGNTGGPEAFF.

In its sample, this clone was seen once. V gene TRBV7-9 combines with J gene TRBJ2-5, with TRBD2 matching 13 bases. The end of the DNA aligns better with TRBJ2-7, so the J call may be wrong. There are 15 residues in the CDR3. Germline values: CDR1 SEHNR, CDR2 FQNEAQ (reference sequence). Written as DNA, the CDR3 is TGTGCCAGCAGCCCCGGACTAGCGGGAGAAGACGAGCAGTACTTC. Protein product: CASSPGLAGEDEQYF.

The chain carries TRBV28 and TRBJ2-7; 7 nucleotides match TRBD1. There are 14 residues in the CDR3. Germline lookup yields CDR1 MDHEN and CDR2 SYDVKM. Unmatched junction bases numbered 5, after V lost 5 bases and J lost 1 base. CDR3 coding DNA: TGTGCCAGCAGTCAATCGGGACAGTCCTACGAGCAGTACTTC. Translating gives CASSQSGQSYEQYF.

The chain recombines TRBV9 with TRBJ1-4, with D uncertain. The CDR3 covers 14 residues. Trimming removed 3 bases from V and 5 bases from J, with 11 bases in between. CDR1 is SGDLS and CDR2 is YYNGEE in the germline V gene. The CDR3 DNA reads TGTGCCAGCAGCGCGCAGGACTGGAATGAAAAACTGTTTTTT. Translation: CASSAQDWNEKLFF.

This chain uses TRBV19 with TRBJ2-5; 7 positions agree with TRBD2. This CDR3 spans 13 amino acids. The germline V gene encodes CDR1 LNHDA and CDR2 SQIVND (reference sequence). With V trimmed by 6 bases and J by 1 base, 2 bases remained unmatched. The CDR3 region is CASSSSGQETQYF. Written as DNA, the CDR3 is TGTGCCAGTAGCTCTAGCGGCCAAGAGACCCAGTACTTC.